This T cell receptor (beta chain) was found in a study of CD8 T cells in Susac syndrome. RNA, at about 0.5 to 1 ug, was reverse transcribed with random hexamers. Via MiXCR, TCRdb re-called the immunoSEQ multiplex PCR reads, giving one row per CDR3 protein. Here the sample spans some 77,000 distinct CDR3 sequences, roughly 93% being singletons. The CDR3 has 15 amino acids. Unmatched junction bases numbered 8, after V lost 4 bases and J lost 6 bases. The germline V gene encodes CDR1 LGHNA and CDR2 YNFKEQ. The origin of this receptor is a human donor with Susac syndrome. The chain uses TRBV4-2 and TRBJ1-3; 8 bases line up with TRBD1. The specimen sequenced was CD4+ T cells from PBMCs. The CDR3 sequence: CASSRSGQEENTIYF. CDR3 coding DNA: TGTGCCAGCAGCCGCTCGGGACAGGAGGAAAACACCATATATTTT.